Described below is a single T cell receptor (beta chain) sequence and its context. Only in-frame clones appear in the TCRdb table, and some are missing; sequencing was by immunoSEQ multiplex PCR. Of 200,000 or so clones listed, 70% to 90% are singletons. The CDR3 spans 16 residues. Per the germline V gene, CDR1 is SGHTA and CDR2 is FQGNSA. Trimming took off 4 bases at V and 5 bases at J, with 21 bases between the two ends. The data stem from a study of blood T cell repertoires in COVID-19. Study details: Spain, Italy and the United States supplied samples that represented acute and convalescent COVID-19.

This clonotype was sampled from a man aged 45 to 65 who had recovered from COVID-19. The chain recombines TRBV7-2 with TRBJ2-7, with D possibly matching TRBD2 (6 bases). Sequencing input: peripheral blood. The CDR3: CASSSGGGNLQNEQYF. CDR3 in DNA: TGTGCCAGCAGCTCCGGTGGAGGGAACCTGCAAAACGAGCAGTACTTC.